This TCR beta chain was recovered during a study of blood T cell repertoires in COVID-19. About the study: The United States, Italy and Spain supplied acute and convalescent COVID-19 samples.

This clone was counted between two and nine times. This CDR3 is built from 19 residues. The germline CDR1 and CDR2 sequences are MDHEN and SYDVKM. Losses at the gene ends were 3 bases for V and 2 bases for J; bases not matched to a gene: 15. How the authors handled the data: Reference gene primer amplification yielded estimated nucleated cell counts. Repertoires were generated with immunoSEQ multiplex PCR, while TCRdb's copy carries only in-frame clones and drops some. D and trimming were read from the DNA, whereas the V and J calls and clone size are those reported in that table. The sample includes some 230,000 clones, about 88% of them seen just once.

V and J are TRBV28 and TRBJ1-5; 8 positions agree with TRBD1. The sequencing input was peripheral blood. The TCR was taken from a woman between 45 and 65 years old with COVID-19, enrolled during active disease. CDR3 sequence reads: CASSFYSTGTGRGNQPQHF. The CDR3, as DNA: TGTGCCAGCAGTTTCTACTCGACCGGGACAGGAAGAGGCAATCAGCCCCAGCATTTT. The whole variable domain, remainder taken from reference TRBV28 and TRBJ1-5, is DVKVTQSSRYLVKRTGEKVFLECVQDMDHENMFWYRQDPGLGLRLIYFSYDVKMKEKGDIPEGYSVSREKKERFSLILESASTNQTSMYLCASSFYSTGTGRGNQPQHFGDGTRLSIL.